Listed here are 18 T cell receptor beta chains from one sample, sequenced in a study of blood T cell repertoires in COVID-19. Sequenced by immunoSEQ multiplex PCR; TCRdb stores in-frame clones only, minus some. The sample holds 270,000 or so clones, about 88% seen once. Input material: peripheral blood. These receptors came from a woman aged 40 to 50 who had recovered from COVID-19.

This chain links TRBV5-1 with TRBJ2-2; TRBD1 is a possible D gene (6 bases). The CDR3 runs 15 residues. Germline V CDR1 and CDR2: SGHRS, YFSETQ. The germline V and J ends were trimmed by 3 bases and 5 bases, with 14 bases remaining between them. The CDR3 DNA reads TGCGCCAGCAGCTCCACAGGGTTCAGGACCGGGGAGCTGTTTTTT. It specifies CASSSTGFRTGELFF.

This clone was observed a few times. The J gene is TRBJ2-2, the V gene TRBV27; TRBD1 matches at 7 bases. CDR1 MNHEY and CDR2 SMNVEV come from the germline V gene (reference sequence). The CDR3 is 14 amino acids. Germline trimming cut 3 bases from V and 13 bases from J; bases unmatched to any gene: 11. The chain's CDR3 is CASSLVGLQGRLFF. The CDR3 nucleotides are TGTGCCAGCAGTTTGGTCGGTTTACAGGGGCGGCTGTTTTTT.

The V gene is TRBV7-3, the J gene TRBJ2-3; TRBD2 matches at 9 bases. V gave up 4 bases and J gave up 0 bases; unmatched junction bases: 11. This CDR3 has 18 amino acids. Germline lookup yields CDR1 SGHTA and CDR2 FQGTGA. The CDR3 region is CASSSISGGKSSTDTQYF. The CDR3 nucleotides are TGTGCCAGCAGCTCCATTAGCGGGGGAAAATCTAGCACAGATACGCAGTATTTT.

The J gene is TRBJ2-2, the V gene TRBV9; possibly TRBD2 for D (5 bases). V was pared by 4 bases and J by 0 bases, with 22 bases between. The CDR3 has 19 residues. Germline CDR1 SGDLS, CDR2 YYNGEE. The CDR3 region is CASSPQLGAGGANTGELFF. The CDR3 nucleotides read TGTGCCAGCAGCCCACAGTTGGGCGCGGGTGGGGCGAACACCGGGGAGCTGTTTTTT.

The chain joins TRBV11-2 to TRBJ2-3; 11 bases line up with TRBD2. Germline CDR1 is SGHAT and CDR2 is FQNNGV. This CDR3 comprises 17 residues. The trim removed 0 bases at V and 7 bases at J, leaving 9 bases unmatched. The CDR3 DNA reads as TGTGCCAGCAGCTTAGATCGCCTAGCGGGGGGTTTGTATACGCAGTATTTT. This translates into CASSLDRLAGGLYTQYF. Full variable domain (rest looked up from reference TRBV11-2 and TRBJ2-3): EAGVAQSPRYKIIEKRQSVAFWCNPISGHATLYWYQQILGQGPKLLIQFQNNGVVDDSQLPKDRFSAERLKGVDSTLKIQPAKLEDSAVYLCASSLDRLAGGLYTQYFGPGTRLTVL.

The chain uses TRBV12-3 or TRBV12-4 and TRBJ1-2; perhaps TRBD1 as D (5 bases). The length of the CDR3 is 13 residues. V was cut by 6 bases and J by 4 bases, with 12 bases left in between. This chain's CDR3 is CASSRRGPYGYTF. The CDR3 DNA reads TGTGCCAGCAGCCGTAGGGGCCCCTATGGCTACACCTTC.

CDR3 loop: CASSLAFPGQPLYDIQYF. The CDR3 DNA sequence: TGTGCCAGCAGCTTAGCCTTCCCGGGACAGCCTCTTTACGACATTCAGTACTTC. The chain couples TRBV11-2 to TRBJ2-4; 7 bases match TRBD1. With 1 base clipped from V and 8 bases from J, the junction kept 17 bases outside the gene matches. CDR3 length equals 18 residues. Germline V lookup: CDR1 SGHAT, CDR2 FQNNGV.

The chain carries TRBV7-7 and TRBJ2-6; TRBD2 might be the D (5 bases). There are 15 residues in the CDR3. Germline CDR1 and CDR2: SSHAT and FNYEAQ (reference sequence). The germline V and J ends were trimmed by 5 bases and 0 bases, with 8 bases remaining between them. CDR3 in DNA: TGTGCCAGCAGCACCGGGGTCTCTGGGGCCAACGTCCTGACTTTC. Encoded protein: CASSTGVSGANVLTF.

The chain is built from TRBV7-9 and TRBJ2-3, with 12 positions matching TRBD2. J gave up 6 bases and V 5 bases, and 15 bases lay outside the gene matches. CDR3 size: 18 residues. The germline CDR1 and CDR2 sequences are SEHNR and FQNEAQ (reference sequence). The DNA of the CDR3 is TGTGCCAGCAGCCCAAAACTGCGACTAGCGGGAGTCTCGGATACGCAGTATTTT. It encodes CASSPKLRLAGVSDTQYF.

V and J are TRBV7-2 and TRBJ1-5; D uncertain. The ends were cut back, 0 bases at V and 1 base at J, with 10 bases in the middle. Germline values: CDR1 SGHTA, CDR2 FQGNSA. The CDR3 is 16 residues long. CDR3 DNA sequence: TGTGCCAGCAGCTTAGCTGGCCACGGGAGCAATCAGCCCCAGCATTTT. The encoded protein is CASSLAGHGSNQPQHF.

V usage is TRBV7-9 and J usage is TRBJ2-2; D is perhaps TRBD1 (6 bases). This CDR3 contains 14 residues. V was clipped by 2 bases and J by 4 bases, with 8 bases between them. Germline V CDR1 and CDR2: SEHNR, FQNEAQ (reference sequence). Here the CDR3 reads CASSLRTATGELFF. The DNA for the CDR3 is TGTGCCAGCAGCTTAAGGACAGCCACCGGGGAGCTGTTTTTT.

The chain employs TRBV2 and TRBJ2-3, with 7 bases lining up with TRBD1. The CDR3 length is 14 residues. Germline V gene sequence: CDR1 SNHLY, CDR2 FYNNEI. Trimming cost V 5 bases and J 3 bases; bases outside gene matches: 5. This CDR3 is CASSRYRGTDTQYF. DNA for the CDR3: TGTGCCAGCAGTCGTTACAGGGGAACAGATACGCAGTATTTT.

The V gene is TRBV4-2, the J gene TRBJ2-7, with D possibly being TRBD1 (5 bases). Per germline, CDR1 LGHNA and CDR2 YNFKEQ. The CDR3 loop spans 14 amino acids. Trimming stripped 1 base from V and 5 bases from J, with 12 bases between. CDR3 DNA: TGTGCCAGCAGCCAAGGCGTTAGGGGCGACGAGCAGTACTTC. Amino acid sequence: CASSQGVRGDEQYF.

This sequence joins TRBV24-1 and TRBJ2-2; D gene ambiguous. Germline V CDR1 and CDR2: KGHDR, SFDVKD. The CDR3 has 13 amino acids. The V and J ends lost 5 bases and 4 bases respectively, with 7 bases between them. The DNA for the CDR3 is TGTGCCACCAGTGCCCTAGTCACCGGGGAGCTGTTTTTT. Its protein is CATSALVTGELFF.

The rearrangement links TRBV4-2 to TRBJ1-2; D is uncertain. V dropped 1 base and J dropped 3 bases, with 6 bases sitting between them. The germline V gene has CDR1 LGHNA and CDR2 YNFKEQ. CDR3 length equals 13 residues. CDR3 sequence reads: CASSQGGDYGYTF. The CDR3 nucleotides read TGTGCCAGCAGCCAAGGAGGAGACTATGGCTACACCTTC.

The chain has TRBV12-3 or TRBV12-4 and TRBJ1-1, with unresolved D. V lost 2 bases and J 11 bases, leaving 12 bases between the germline ends. The CDR3 consists of 12 residues. CDR3 nucleotides: TGTGCCAGCAGTTTACTGCCGTCCGAGGCTTTCTTT. Translating it yields CASSLLPSEAFF.

V gene TRBV13 combines with J gene TRBJ2-1, with TRBD2 matching over 9 bases. With 5 bases clipped from V and 7 bases from J, the junction kept 9 bases outside the gene matches. There are 15 residues in the CDR3. Germline V lookup: CDR1 PRHDT, CDR2 FYEKMQ (reference sequence). CDR3 in amino acids: CASSPRGSGSNEQFF. CDR3 in DNA: TGTGCCAGCAGCCCCCGTGGTAGCGGGAGTAATGAGCAGTTCTTC.

J is TRBJ2-1 and V is TRBV11-2; TRBD1 agrees at 10 bases. Losses at the gene ends were 4 bases for V and 8 bases for J; bases not matched to a gene: 5. The CDR3 totals 14 residues. Per the germline V gene, CDR1 is SGHAT and CDR2 is FQNNGV. In nucleotides, the CDR3 is TGTGCCAGCAGCTCAGGGACAGGGGTCGATGAGCAGTTCTTC. Protein sequence: CASSSGTGVDEQFF. The full variable domain, in which reference TRBV11-2 and TRBJ2-1 provide the parts outside the CDR3, is EAGVAQSPRYKIIEKRQSVAFWCNPISGHATLYWYQQILGQGPKLLIQFQNNGVVDDSQLPKDRFSAERLKGVDSTLKIQPAKLEDSAVYLCASSSGTGVDEQFFGPGTRLTVL.